Described below is a single TCR beta chain sequence and its context. This record belongs to a study of blood T cell repertoires in COVID-19. Study-level information: There were acute and convalescent COVID-19 samples, and they came from the United States, Italy and Spain.

This CDR3 has 16 residues. From germline, CDR1 is SGHNT and CDR2 YYREEE (reference sequence). J was trimmed by 3 bases and V by 4 bases; bases with no gene match: 4. During active infection, Seattle patients enrolled and were then monitored through disease. Assay: immunoSEQ multiplex PCR; the TCRdb copy retains only in-frame clones and omits some. Among roughly 480,000 clones, approximately 92% were seen once, and the ten largest hold roughly 0.84%. Input material: peripheral blood. The V gene is TRBV5-4, the J gene TRBJ2-2, with 12 bases aligning to TRBD2. The origin of this receptor is a man between 18 and 29 years old with COVID-19, enrolled during active disease. CDR3 nucleotide sequence: TGTGCCAGCAGCCCCCGACTAGCGGGGGACACCGGGGAGCTGTTTTTT. Amino acid sequence: CASSPRLAGDTGELFF.